This T cell receptor (beta chain) stems from a study of cytomegalovirus exposure and HLA in healthy donors. The PCR ran on 60 Vbeta and 13 Jbeta primers. Clones were read by immunoSEQ multiplex PCR, and TCRdb kept only the in-frame ones, dropping some. The sample lists 150,000 to 200,000 clones, just under 80% occurring once. Trimming left V 8 bases short and J 5 bases short, with 13 bases between. This CDR3 spans 13 amino acids. Germline V lookup: CDR1 WNHNN, CDR2 SYGVQD (reference sequence). The sequence came from a woman aged 25 to 45 in good health and CMV-seropositive. The rearrangement links TRBV10-1 to TRBJ2-1; D is perhaps TRBD2 (6 bases). The sequencing sample was made of PBMCs. The CDR3 DNA reads TGCGCCAGCGGGACTCTAACCGACAATGAGCAGTTCTTC. Translating it yields CASGTLTDNEQFF.